The 20 T cell receptor beta chains below come from one sample, sequenced in a study of tissue T cells after allogeneic stem cell transplantation. The method was immunoSEQ multiplex PCR; TCRdb's version includes in-frame clones alone and lacks a portion of them. Of under 3,500 clones in the sample, 50% are singletons; the top ten hold 16%. Time point reported: mouse harvest day 14 after allogeneic transplant. Tail vein injection delivered 10^7 T-cell-depleted bone marrow cells and 10^6 splenic CD5+ T cells. The sequenced sample consisted of gut tissue. Receptors originate from a female BALB/c mouse given C57BL/6 T cells with graft-versus-host disease after an allogeneic hematopoietic cell transplant.

Turning to this clone: Gene names and germline match the mouse. The observed sequence ends 1 residue before the CDR3 terminus, with the missing tail filled in from the germline J gene. This chain connects TRBV3 to TRBJ1-1; D gene unclear. The ends were cut back, 5 bases at V and 3 bases at J, with 4 bases in the middle. Germline CDR1 is SNHLY and CDR2 is FYNGKV (reference sequence). This CDR3 region has 11 residues. CDR3 region: CASSLYTEVFF. The part of the CDR3 DNA that was read is TGTGCCAGCAGCCTCTACACAGAAGTCTTC.

This clone was observed a few times. Genes here carry mouse names. The read terminates 1 residue before the CDR3 end, so the remaining end is supplied by the germline J gene. The chain joins TRBV1 to TRBJ1-1; 9 nucleotides align to TRBD1. J was trimmed by 4 bases and V by 3 bases; bases with no gene match: 3. CDR3 size: 14 residues. Germline V lookup: CDR1 NSQYPW, CDR2 LRSPGD (reference sequence). The part of the CDR3 DNA that was read is TGCACCTGCAGTGCCGGGACAGGGACCACAGAAGTCTTC. Its protein is CTCSAGTGTTEVF. The full CDR3 protein reads CTCSAGTGTTEVFF.

Regarding this clone: These gene names are mouse names. The sequenced fragment ends 1 residue before the CDR3 boundary, so the rest is inferred from the germline J gene. The chain carries TRBV26 and TRBJ2-7; perhaps TRBD1 as D (6 bases). The CDR3 has 11 amino acids. The V end was cut by 8 bases, the J end by 3 bases, with 8 bases between. CDR1 KGHPV and CDR2 FQNQEV come from the germline V gene (reference sequence). The CDR3 sequence is CASSDSYEQYF. The sequenced part of the CDR3 DNA is TGTGCCAGCTCGGACAGCTATGAACAGTAC.

About this clone: The junction does not match germline at one end; this may be a read error. Gene names denote mouse genes. The read halts 1 residue ahead of the CDR3 end, with the missing end drawn from the germline J gene. J is TRBJ2-3 and V is TRBV13-2, with a possible D match to TRBD1 (6 bases). This CDR3 contains 15 residues. Germline V gene sequence: CDR1 NNHNN, CDR2 SYGAGS (reference sequence). CDR3 in amino acids: CASSDARGGAETLYF. The CDR3 bases that were read are TGTGCCAGCAGTGATGCCAGGGGCGGTGCAGAAACGCTGTAT.

For this clone: Mouse gene names apply. The DNA ends 1 residue before the CDR3 does, and the rest of the CDR3 is filled in from the germline J gene. This sequence joins TRBV26 and TRBJ1-3, with a possible D match to TRBD1 (6 bases). CDR1 is KGHPV and CDR2 is FQNQEV in the germline V gene (reference sequence). The CDR3 is made up of 14 amino acids. Trimming took off 4 bases at V and 4 bases at J, with 11 bases between the two ends. The CDR3 loop reads CASSRTGRGNTLYF. CDR3 DNA, as far as it was read: TGTGCCAGCAGTCGAACAGGGAGAGGAAATACGCTCTAT.

As to this clone: Mouse names are used for the genes. With the read ending 1 residue before the CDR3 end, the germline J gene is used to fill in that end. The chain combines TRBV26 with TRBJ1-5; no clear D gene. The ends were cut back, 3 bases at V and 3 bases at J, with 6 bases in the middle. Germline lookup yields CDR1 KGHPV and CDR2 FQNQEV (reference sequence). This CDR3 has 13 amino acids. CDR3 DNA, as far as it was read: TGTGCCAGCAGTCTAGATGTCAACCAGGCTCCGCTT. Its translation: CASSLDVNQAPL. The whole CDR3 protein reads CASSLDVNQAPLF. Using reference TRBV26 and TRBJ1-5 for the parts outside the CDR3, the full variable domain is NSKVIQTPRYLVKGQGQKAKMRCIPEKGHPVVFWYQQNKNNEFKFLINFQNQEVLQQIDMTEKRFSAECPSNSPCSLEIQSSEAGDSALYLCASSLDVNQAPLFGEGTRLSVL.

This clone was observed a few times. The listed genes are named as in mouse. The CDR3 goes on 1 residue after the read ends, and that part is filled in from the germline J gene. The gene calls are TRBV23 and TRBJ2-7. Germline-derived CDR1 and CDR2 are KGHTA and FQNQQP. This CDR3 spans 11 amino acids. CDR3 residues: CSSSQGNEQYF. CDR3 bases read: TGCTCCAGCAGTCAAGGGAATGAACAGTAC.

On this clone: Gene and germline names: mouse. The CDR3 DNA, read in part, is TGTGCCAGCTCTCTACCAGGGCGGGGCTCCGACTACACC. Residues: CASSLPGRGSDYT. The whole CDR3 region reads CASSLPGRGSDYTF. This chain links TRBV12-1 with TRBJ1-2; D is perhaps TRBD1 (5 bases). The CDR3 end lies 1 residue beyond the end of the read and is filled in from the germline J gene. This CDR3 region has 14 residues. Trimming left V 1 base short and J 4 bases short, with 12 bases between. Germline loops: CDR1 SGHSN, CDR2 HYEKVE.

This clone counts as medium-sized (0.01 to 0.1%). Gene names are the mouse ones. The CDR3 end is not reached by the read, which stops 1 residue before it; the germline J gene fills it in. This rearrangement joins TRBV13-1 to TRBJ2-2, with 8 bases fitting TRBD2. CDR1 is NSHNY and CDR2 is SYGAGN in the germline V gene. With 5 bases clipped from V and 6 bases from J, the junction kept 3 bases outside the gene matches. The CDR3 sequence is 13 residues long. The CDR3 reads CASRMGGAGQLYF. The sequenced CDR3 bases are TGTGCCAGCAGGATGGGGGGGGCCGGGCAGCTCTAC.

By share of the sample, this clone is medium-sized. Any gene name here is a mouse gene name. The sequenced fragment ends 1 residue before the CDR3 boundary, so the rest is inferred from the germline J gene. The chain carries TRBV24 and TRBJ1-2; D is uncertain. From germline, CDR1 is KGHTA and CDR2 FRNEEI. V lost 2 bases and J lost 1, with 5 bases in between. The CDR3 is 13 amino acids. The CDR3 DNA, read in part, is TGTGCCAGCAGTCTGACCAAAAACTCCGACTACACC. Its protein is CASSLTKNSDYT. The whole CDR3 reads CASSLTKNSDYTF.

Only a few counts were recorded for this clone. Mouse gene names apply. Read data end 1 residue before the CDR3 end; the end is taken from the germline J gene. The chain carries TRBV5 and TRBJ1-3, with 9 positions matching TRBD1. CDR1 LGHNA and CDR2 YNLKQL come from the germline V gene (reference sequence). The CDR3 runs 17 residues. Trimming at V came to 0 bases and at J to 4 bases, leaving 7 bases not matched to a gene. The part of the CDR3 DNA that was read is TGTGCCAGCAGCCAAGAACGGGACAGGGTGGGCGGAAATACGCTCTAT. It is translated as CASSQERDRVGGNTLY. The full CDR3 protein reads CASSQERDRVGGNTLYF.

This clone was detected only a few times. Gene names denote mouse genes. The observed sequence ends 1 residue before the CDR3 terminus, with the missing tail filled in from the germline J gene. J is TRBJ2-7 and V is TRBV4; 8 bases are a match to TRBD2. This CDR3 region has 14 residues. Trimming took 3 bases from V and 3 from J; bases not matched to a gene: 4. Germline V CDR1 and CDR2: LGHDT, YNNKQL (reference sequence). The CDR3 here is CASSYWGEDYEQYF. Partial CDR3 DNA: TGTGCCAGCAGCTACTGGGGGGAAGACTATGAACAGTAC.

A word on this clone: Gene names refer to mouse genes. Partial CDR3 DNA: TGTGCCAGCAGTCTGTTCCGGGACAGGGATGCAGAAACGCTGTAT. This codes for CASSLFRDRDAETLY. The entire CDR3 is CASSLFRDRDAETLYF. The J gene is TRBJ2-3, the V gene TRBV24, with 9 bases matching TRBD1. From the germline J gene comes the end of the CDR3, since the read stops 1 residue before it. The germline V gene has CDR1 KGHTA and CDR2 FRNEEI. The CDR3 length is 16 residues. The ends lost 1 base at V and 2 bases at J; junction bases unmatched: 4.

This clone was counted a few times. Any gene name here is a mouse gene name. The observed sequence ends 1 residue before the CDR3 terminus, with the missing tail filled in from the germline J gene. V gene TRBV4 combines with J gene TRBJ2-2; 8 bases align to TRBD1. Trimming removed 4 bases from V and 3 bases from J; junction bases left unmatched: 4. The CDR3 has 15 amino acids. Germline V lookup: CDR1 LGHDT, CDR2 YNNKQL (reference sequence). CDR3 region: CASSFDRGHTGQLYF. The CDR3 bases that were read are TGTGCCAGCAGCTTTGACAGGGGCCACACCGGGCAGCTCTAC.

A note on this clone: All gene names here are mouse names. The DNA ends 1 residue before the CDR3 does, and the rest of the CDR3 is filled in from the germline J gene. The chain is built from TRBV2 and TRBJ1-1; 7 nucleotides align to TRBD1. CDR3 length equals 13 residues. Germline V gives CDR1 LGHNA, CDR2 YSYQKL. V lost 3 bases, J lost 8 bases, and 6 bases stayed unmatched. CDR3 DNA (partial): TGTGCCAGCAGCCAGCCTGACAGGGCGGAAGTCTTC. Translation gives CASSQPDRAEVF. The complete CDR3 protein is CASSQPDRAEVFF.

Comments on this clone: Genes and germline come from the mouse. From the germline J gene comes the end of the CDR3, since the read stops 1 residue before it. J is TRBJ2-7 and V is TRBV4; possible D gene TRBD2, 7 bases. CDR3 size: 14 residues. The V gene lost 5 bases and the J gene lost 3 bases, with 14 bases spanning the gap. Per the germline V gene, CDR1 is LGHDT and CDR2 is YNNKQL (reference sequence). CDR3 protein: CASSQGWGLYEQYF. Partial CDR3 DNA: TGTGCCAGCAGCCAGGGCTGGGGGCTCTATGAACAGTAC.

Comment on this clone: Genes here carry mouse names. The read ends 1 residue before the CDR3 terminus; that terminus is restored from the germline J gene. The chain has TRBV29 and TRBJ1-3, with 8 bases identical to TRBD1. The length of the CDR3 is 14 residues. V shed 6 bases, J shed 3 bases, and the junction held 4 bases outside the gene matches. Germline CDR1 reads MSHET; CDR2 reads SYDVDS. The CDR3 DNA, read in part, is TGTGCTAGCAGCCAGGGGGCGGGTGGAAATACGCTCTAT. This sequence encodes CASSQGAGGNTLY. The CDR3 in its entirety is CASSQGAGGNTLYF.

This clone was observed a few times. Each gene name is a mouse one. The read ends 1 residue shy of where the CDR3 ends; the end is completed using the germline J gene. The chain combines TRBV5 with TRBJ2-5, with 8 bases matching TRBD2. Germline lookup yields CDR1 LGHNA and CDR2 YNLKQL (reference sequence). The CDR3 covers 15 residues. Germline trimming cut 0 bases from V and 3 bases from J; bases unmatched to any gene: 2. CDR3 loop: CASSQEGTGQDTQYF. The covered CDR3 bases are TGTGCCAGCAGCCAAGAAGGGACTGGACAAGACACCCAGTAC.

As regards this clone: The genes are named according to mouse. Coverage ceases 1 residue before the CDR3 finishes, and the germline J gene fills in the end. The rearrangement joins TRBV16 to TRBJ2-3; D ambiguous. In germline, CDR1 is SGHSA, CDR2 FRNQAP. V shed 2 bases and J shed 0 bases, with 6 bases lying between them. The CDR3 spans 14 residues. Here the CDR3 reads CASSLQSSAETLYF. CDR3 DNA (partial): TGTGCAAGCAGCTTACAGTCTAGTGCAGAAACGCTGTAT.

About this clone: The germline and genes are mouse ones. The read is 1 residue too short to cover the CDR3 end, so that end is filled in from the germline J gene. V gene TRBV3 combines with J gene TRBJ1-3; D unresolved. Germline V CDR1 and CDR2: SNHLY, FYNGKV (reference sequence). V lost 3 bases, J lost 0 bases, and 6 bases lay in between. There are 14 residues in the CDR3. The DNA read from the CDR3 is TGTGCCAGCAGCTTTTCAGGTTCTGGAAATACGCTCTAT. Translated: CASSFSGSGNTLY. The whole CDR3 is CASSFSGSGNTLYF. The whole variable domain, filled in from reference TRBV3 and TRBJ1-3, reads GPKVLQIPSHQIIDMGQMVTLNCDPVSNHLYFYWYKQILGQQMEFLVNFYNGKVMEKSKLFKDQFSVERPDGSYFTLKIQPTALEDSAVYFCASSFSGSGNTLYFGEGSRLIVV.